This TCR beta chain was found in a study of cytomegalovirus exposure and HLA in healthy donors. This CDR3 has 14 residues. The junction had 3 bases not matched to a gene; V was cut back by 4 bases and J by 4 bases. Germline CDR1 MNHNY, CDR2 SVGAGI (reference sequence). In the case of this clone: As yet, its antigen is unknown.

Overall study results and limits: When the data were analyzed later, several of the most significant clusters appeared to be linked to common viral pathogens. In vitro, three CMV-associated chains proved specific for CMV antigens. Exclusion applied to some V segments, including TRBV6-2 and TRBV6-3, as they were indistinguishable.

Both 60 Vbeta primers and 13 Jbeta primers went into the PCR. Here immunoSEQ multiplex PCR was the method, and the copy in TCRdb shows in-frame clones only, minus some. The sample carries 180,000 or so clones, 75% to 85% recorded once. The clonotype originates from a man aged 18-30 years in good health and CMV-seronegative. Sequenced: PBMCs. J is TRBJ2-1 and V is TRBV6-6, with TRBD1 matching 8 bases. CDR3 region: CASSSQGAYNEQFF. CDR3 nucleotides: TGTGCCAGCAGTTCCCAGGGGGCTTACAATGAGCAGTTCTTC.